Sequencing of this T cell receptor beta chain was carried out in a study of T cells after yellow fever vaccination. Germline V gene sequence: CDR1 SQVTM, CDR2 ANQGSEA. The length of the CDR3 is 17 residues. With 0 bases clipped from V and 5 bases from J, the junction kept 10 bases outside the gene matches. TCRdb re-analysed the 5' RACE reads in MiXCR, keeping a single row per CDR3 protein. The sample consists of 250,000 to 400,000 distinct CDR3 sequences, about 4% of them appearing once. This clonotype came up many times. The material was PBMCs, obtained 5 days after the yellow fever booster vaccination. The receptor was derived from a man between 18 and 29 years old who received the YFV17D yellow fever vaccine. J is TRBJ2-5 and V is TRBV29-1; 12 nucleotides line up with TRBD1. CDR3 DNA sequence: TGCAGCGTTGAAGATCCATGGGGACAGGGGGCCTGGGAGACCCAGTACTTC. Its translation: CSVEDPWGQGAWETQYF. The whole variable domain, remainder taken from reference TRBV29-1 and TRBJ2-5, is SAVISQKPSRDICQRGTSLTIQCQVDSQVTMMFWYRQQPGQSLTLIATANQGSEATYESGFVIDKFPISRPNLTFSTLTVSNMSPEDSSIYLCSVEDPWGQGAWETQYFGPGTRLLVL.